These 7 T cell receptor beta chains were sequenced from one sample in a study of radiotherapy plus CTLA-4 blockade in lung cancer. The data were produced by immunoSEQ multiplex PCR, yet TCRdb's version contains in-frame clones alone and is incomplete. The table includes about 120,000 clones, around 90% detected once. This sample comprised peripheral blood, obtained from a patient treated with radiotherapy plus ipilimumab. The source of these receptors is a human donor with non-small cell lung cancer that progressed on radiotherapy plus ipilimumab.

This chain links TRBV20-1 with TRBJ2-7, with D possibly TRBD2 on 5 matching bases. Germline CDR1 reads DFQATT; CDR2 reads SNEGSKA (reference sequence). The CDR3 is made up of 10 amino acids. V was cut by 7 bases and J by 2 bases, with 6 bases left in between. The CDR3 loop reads CSVGTYEQYF. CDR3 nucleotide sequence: TGCAGTGTCGGGACCTACGAGCAGTACTTC.

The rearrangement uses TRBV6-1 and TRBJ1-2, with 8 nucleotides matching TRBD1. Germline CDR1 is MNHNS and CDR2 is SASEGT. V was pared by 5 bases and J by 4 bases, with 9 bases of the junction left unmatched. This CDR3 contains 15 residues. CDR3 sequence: CASSKDRGRAYGYTF. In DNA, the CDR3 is TGTGCCAGCAGTAAAGACAGGGGACGGGCCTATGGCTACACCTTC.

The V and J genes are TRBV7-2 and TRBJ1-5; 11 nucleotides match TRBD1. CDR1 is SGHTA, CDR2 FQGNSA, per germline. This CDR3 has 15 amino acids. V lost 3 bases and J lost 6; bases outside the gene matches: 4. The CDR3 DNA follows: TGTGCCAGCAGCTTCGGACAGGGGGCAATTCAGCCCCAGCATTTT. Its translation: CASSFGQGAIQPQHF.

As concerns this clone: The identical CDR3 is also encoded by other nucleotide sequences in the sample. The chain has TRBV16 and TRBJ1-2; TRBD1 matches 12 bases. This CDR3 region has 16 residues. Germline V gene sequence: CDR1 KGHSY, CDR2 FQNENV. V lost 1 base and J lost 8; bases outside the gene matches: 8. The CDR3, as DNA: TGTGCCAGCAGCCAATTATCCGGGACAGGGGGCTACGGCTACACCTTC. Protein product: CASSQLSGTGGYGYTF.

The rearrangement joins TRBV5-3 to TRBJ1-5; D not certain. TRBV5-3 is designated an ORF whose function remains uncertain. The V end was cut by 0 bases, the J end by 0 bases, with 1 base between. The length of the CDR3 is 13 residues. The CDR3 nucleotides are TGTGCCAGAAGCTTGGGTAGCAATCAGCCCCAGCATTTT. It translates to CARSLGSNQPQHF.

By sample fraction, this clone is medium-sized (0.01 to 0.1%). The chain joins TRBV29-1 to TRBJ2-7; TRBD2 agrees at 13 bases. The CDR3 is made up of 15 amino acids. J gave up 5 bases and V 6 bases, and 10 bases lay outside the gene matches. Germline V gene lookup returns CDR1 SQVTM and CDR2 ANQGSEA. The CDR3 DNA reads TGCAGCGTCCTACTAGCGGGAGGGCCGGCTGACGAGCAGTACTTC. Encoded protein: CSVLLAGGPADEQYF.

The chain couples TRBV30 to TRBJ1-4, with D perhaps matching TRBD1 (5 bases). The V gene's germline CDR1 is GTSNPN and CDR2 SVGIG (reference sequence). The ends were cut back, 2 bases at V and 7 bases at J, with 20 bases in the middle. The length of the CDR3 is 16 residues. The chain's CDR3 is CAWSPLGDVRGEKLFF. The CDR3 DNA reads TGTGCCTGGAGTCCCCTAGGGGACGTTAGAGGTGAAAAACTGTTTTTT.